This T cell receptor beta chain was obtained from a study of patients and donors after allogeneic stem cell transplantation. Trimming left V 1 base short and J 0 bases short, with 10 bases between. The CDR3 is 16 amino acids. Each CDR3 protein gets one entry after TCRdb re-called the RT-PCR reads with MiXCR. The table records about 160,000 distinct CDR3 sequences, over 30% of them present only once. This TCR derives from a human donor who was either an allogeneic HSCT recipient or a stem cell or donor lymphocyte infusion donor (not recorded which). It is not recorded whose cells these are; they may come from a transplant donor. V usage is TRBV12-3 or TRBV12-4 and J usage is TRBJ1-3, with no clear D. The sequencing input was blood, either unsorted or a sorted T cell fraction (not recorded which). CDR3 bases: TGTGCCAGCAGTTTAGAGGTCGTGGACTCTGGAAACACCATATATTTT. Translating it yields CASSLEVVDSGNTIYF.